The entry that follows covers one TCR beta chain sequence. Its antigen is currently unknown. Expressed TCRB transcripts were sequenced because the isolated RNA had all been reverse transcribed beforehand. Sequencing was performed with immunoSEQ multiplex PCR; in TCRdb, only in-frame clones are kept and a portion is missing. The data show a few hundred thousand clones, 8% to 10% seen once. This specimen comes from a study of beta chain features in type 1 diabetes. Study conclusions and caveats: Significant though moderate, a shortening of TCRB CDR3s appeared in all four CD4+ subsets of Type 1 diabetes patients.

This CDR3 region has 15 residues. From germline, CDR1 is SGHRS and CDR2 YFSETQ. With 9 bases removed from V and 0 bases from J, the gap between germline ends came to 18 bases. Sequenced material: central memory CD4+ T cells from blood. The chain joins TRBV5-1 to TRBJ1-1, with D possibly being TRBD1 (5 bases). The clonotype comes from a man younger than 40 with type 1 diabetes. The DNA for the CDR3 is TGCGCCAACAAGGCTGGAGCAGGGATGAACACTGAAGCTTTCTTT. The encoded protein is CANKAGAGMNTEAFF.